This T cell receptor (beta chain) was retrieved from a study of human T cells and chemical hapten exposure. About the research overall: Sensitizing treatment utilized 2% DPC over an approximately 2 cm by approximately 2 cm portion of upper inner arm skin. Findings of the study overall: Large CDR3 similarity clusters arose significantly more often from expanded TCRs than from controls. TCRs at high frequency, those above 1 in 1000, did not change with DPC sensitization. Healthy individuals' immune responses may differ from those of donors, who had alopecia.

Time point reported: patch test 1, 2 weeks after DPC sensitization. Treatment defined: therapeutic diphenylcyclopropenone sensitization with weekly scalp DPC. One entry per CDR3 protein results from TCRdb running MiXCR on the RACE reads. In the table there are around 99,000 distinct CDR3 sequences, roughly 12% of which are singletons. The ends were cut back, 2 bases at V and 8 bases at J, with 7 bases in the middle. The CDR3 sequence is 12 residues long. Germline lookup yields CDR1 ENHRY and CDR2 SYGVKD. A word on this clonotype: Its matching antigen is unknown.

The sample in question was whole blood, obtained in connection with sensitization to the hapten diphenylcyclopropenone (DPC). The chain has TRBV10-3 and TRBJ2-1; TRBD2 might be the D (6 bases). This TCR was sampled from a woman between 40 and 50 years old with alopecia areata. Some clones in this sample may be carry-over from other donors' samples. CDR3 residues: CAISEGGYEQFF. CDR3 in DNA: TGTGCCATCAGTGAGGGGGGGTATGAGCAGTTCTTC.